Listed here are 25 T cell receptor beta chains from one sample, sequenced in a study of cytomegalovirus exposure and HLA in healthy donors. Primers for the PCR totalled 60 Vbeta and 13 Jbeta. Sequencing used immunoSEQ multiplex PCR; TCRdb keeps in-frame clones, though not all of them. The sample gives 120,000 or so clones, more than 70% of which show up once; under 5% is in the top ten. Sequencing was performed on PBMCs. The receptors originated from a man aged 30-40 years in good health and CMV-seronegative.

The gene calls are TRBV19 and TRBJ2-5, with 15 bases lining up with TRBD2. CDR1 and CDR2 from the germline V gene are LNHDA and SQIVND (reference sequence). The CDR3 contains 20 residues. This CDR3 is CARTNPSEGTSGGPNETQYF. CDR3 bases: TGTGCACGAACGAACCCATCAGAGGGGACTAGCGGGGGGCCGAATGAGACCCAGTACTTC. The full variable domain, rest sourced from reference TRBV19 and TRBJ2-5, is DGGITQSPKYLFRKEGQNVTLSCEQNLNHDAMYWYRQDPGQGLRLIYYSQIVNDFQKGDIAEGYSVSREKKESFPLTVTSAQKNPTAFYLCARTNPSEGTSGGPNETQYFGPGTRLLVL.

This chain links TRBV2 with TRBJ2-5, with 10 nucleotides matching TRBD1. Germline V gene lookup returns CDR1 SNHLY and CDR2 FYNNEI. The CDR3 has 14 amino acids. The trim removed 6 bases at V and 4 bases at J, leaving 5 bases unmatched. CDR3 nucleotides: TGTGCCAGCAGCAGGGACAGGGGTGTAGAGACCCAGTACTTC. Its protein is CASSRDRGVETQYF.

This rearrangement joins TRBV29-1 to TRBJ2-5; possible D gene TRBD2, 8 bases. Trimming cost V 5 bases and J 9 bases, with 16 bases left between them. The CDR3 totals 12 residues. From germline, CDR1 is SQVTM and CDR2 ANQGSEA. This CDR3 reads CSVRGGGQAQYF. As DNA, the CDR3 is TGCAGCGTTCGGGGGGGCGGACAGGCCCAGTACTTC. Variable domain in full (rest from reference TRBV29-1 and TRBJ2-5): SAVISQKPSRDICQRGTSLTIQCQVDSQVTMMFWYRQQPGQSLTLIATANQGSEATYESGFVIDKFPISRPNLTFSTLTVSNMSPEDSSIYLCSVRGGGQAQYFGPGTRLLVL.

In DNA, the CDR3 is TGTGCCATCAGTGAATTCGGACAGGGGAGTTCACCCCTCCACTTT. The encoded protein is CAISEFGQGSSPLHF. This chain connects TRBV10-3 to TRBJ1-6, with TRBD1 identical over 9 bases. V lost 3 bases to trimming and J lost 9 bases; unmatched junction nucleotides: 6. CDR3 length equals 15 residues. Germline loops: CDR1 ENHRY, CDR2 SYGVKD.

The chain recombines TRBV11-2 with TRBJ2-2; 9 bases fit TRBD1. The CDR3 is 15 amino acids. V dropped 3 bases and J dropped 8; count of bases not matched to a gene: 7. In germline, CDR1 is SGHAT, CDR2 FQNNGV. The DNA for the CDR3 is TGTGCCAGCAGCTTTATACAGGGGGCATCAGGGGAGCTGTTTTTT. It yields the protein CASSFIQGASGELFF.

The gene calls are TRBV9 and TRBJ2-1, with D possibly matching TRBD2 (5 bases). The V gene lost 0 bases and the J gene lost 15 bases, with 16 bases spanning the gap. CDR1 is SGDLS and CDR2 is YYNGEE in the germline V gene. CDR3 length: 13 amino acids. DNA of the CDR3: TGTGCCAGCAGCGTAGAGGACCGGGGTCGCCTGTTCTTC. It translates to CASSVEDRGRLFF. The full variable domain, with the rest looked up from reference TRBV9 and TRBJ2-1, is DSGVTQTPKHLITATGQRVTLRCSPRSGDLSVYWYQQSLDQGLQFLIQYYNGEERAKGNILERFSAQQFPDLHSELNLSSLELGDSALYFCASSVEDRGRLFFGPGTRLTVL.

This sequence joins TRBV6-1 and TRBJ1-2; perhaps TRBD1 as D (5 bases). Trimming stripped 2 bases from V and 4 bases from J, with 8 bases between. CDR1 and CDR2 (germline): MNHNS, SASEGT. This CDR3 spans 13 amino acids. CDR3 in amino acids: CASSEHRSYGYTF. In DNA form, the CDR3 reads TGTGCCAGCAGTGAACACAGGTCCTATGGCTACACCTTC.

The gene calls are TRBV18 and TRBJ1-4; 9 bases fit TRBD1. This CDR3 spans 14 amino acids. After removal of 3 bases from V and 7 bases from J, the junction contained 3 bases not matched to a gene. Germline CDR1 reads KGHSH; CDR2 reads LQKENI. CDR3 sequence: CASSPMTGGEKLFF. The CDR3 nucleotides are TGTGCCAGCTCACCCATGACAGGGGGTGAAAAACTGTTTTTT.

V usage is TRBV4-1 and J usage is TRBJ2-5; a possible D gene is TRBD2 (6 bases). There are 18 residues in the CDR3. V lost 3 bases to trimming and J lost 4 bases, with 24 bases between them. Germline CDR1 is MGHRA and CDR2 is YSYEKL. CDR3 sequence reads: CASSHGPHQPTRGETQYF. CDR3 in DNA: TGCGCCAGCAGCCACGGACCCCATCAGCCGACTAGGGGAGAGACCCAGTACTTC.

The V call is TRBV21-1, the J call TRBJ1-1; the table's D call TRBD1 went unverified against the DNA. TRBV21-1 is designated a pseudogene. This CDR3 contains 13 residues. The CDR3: CASSKQYPSQAFF. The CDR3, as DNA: TGTGCCAGCAGCAAACAATATCCCAGTCAAGCTTTCTTT.

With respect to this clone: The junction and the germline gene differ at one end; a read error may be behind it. The CDR3 spells CASSAVVGVGEGF. DNA of the CDR3: TGTGCCAGCAGTGCCGTAGTAGGGGTAGGTGAAGGCTTC. The V gene is TRBV6-1, the J gene TRBJ2-7; possible D gene TRBD1, 5 bases. CDR3 length: 13 residues. Germline CDR1 is MNHNS and CDR2 is SASEGT.

CDR3 protein: CATSRGGTNYGYTF. The DNA for the CDR3 is TGTGCCACCAGCAGAGGGGGCACTAACTATGGCTACACCTTC. The chain joins TRBV15 to TRBJ1-2; TRBD1 is a possible D gene (5 bases). V gave up 1 base and J gave up 0 bases, with 6 bases separating them. The germline gives CDR1 LNHNV, CDR2 YYDKDF (reference sequence). The CDR3 covers 14 residues.

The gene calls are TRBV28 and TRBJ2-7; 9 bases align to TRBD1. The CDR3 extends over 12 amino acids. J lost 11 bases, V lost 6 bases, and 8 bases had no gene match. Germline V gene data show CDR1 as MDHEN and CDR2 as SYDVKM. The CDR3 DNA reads TGTGCCAGCAGGACCTGGGACAGGGTTGAGTACTTC. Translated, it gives CASRTWDRVEYF.

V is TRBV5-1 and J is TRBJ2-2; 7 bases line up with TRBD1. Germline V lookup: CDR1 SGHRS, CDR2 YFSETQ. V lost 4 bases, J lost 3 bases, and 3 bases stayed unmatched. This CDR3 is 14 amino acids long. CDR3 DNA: TGCGCCAGCAGCCACAGGGGTGACACCGGGGAGCTGTTTTTT. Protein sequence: CASSHRGDTGELFF.

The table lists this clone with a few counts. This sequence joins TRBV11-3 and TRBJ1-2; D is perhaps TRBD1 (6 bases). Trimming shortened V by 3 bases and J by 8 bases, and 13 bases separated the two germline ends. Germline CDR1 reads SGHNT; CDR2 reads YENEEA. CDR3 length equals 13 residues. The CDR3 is CASSFGGAKGYTF. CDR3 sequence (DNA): TGTGCCAGCAGCTTCGGGGGGGCTAAAGGCTACACCTTC.

CDR3 bases: TGCAGCGTTAAGGCGGGTGGCACTGAAGCTTTCTTT. This sequence encodes CSVKAGGTEAFF. The rearrangement joins TRBV29-1 to TRBJ1-1; D ambiguous. CDR1 is SQVTM, CDR2 ANQGSEA, per germline. CDR3 length equals 12 residues. The germline V and J ends were trimmed by 5 bases and 4 bases, with 11 bases remaining between them. The variable domain in full, completed from reference TRBV29-1 and TRBJ1-1, reads SAVISQKPSRDICQRGTSLTIQCQVDSQVTMMFWYRQQPGQSLTLIATANQGSEATYESGFVIDKFPISRPNLTFSTLTVSNMSPEDSSIYLCSVKAGGTEAFFGQGTRLTVV.

The CDR3 coding sequence is TGTGCCAGCAGCCAGGGGACAGGGGTTTACAAGACCCAAGAGACCCAGTACTTC. It translates to CASSQGTGVYKTQETQYF. This chain uses TRBV14 with TRBJ2-5; TRBD1 aligns across 10 bases. The CDR3 runs to 18 residues. Germline CDR1 is SGHDN and CDR2 is FVKESK. Trimming removed 3 bases from V and 1 base from J; junction bases left unmatched: 11.

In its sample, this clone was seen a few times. The CDR3 sequence: CASSSASNSGNTIYF. The CDR3 nucleotides read TGTGCCAGCAGCAGCGCTTCTAACTCTGGAAACACCATATATTTT. The chain couples TRBV6-6 to TRBJ1-3, with D unclear. This CDR3 region has 15 residues. With 6 bases removed from V and 0 bases from J, the gap between germline ends came to 12 bases. The V gene's germline CDR1 is MNHNY and CDR2 SVGAGI (reference sequence).

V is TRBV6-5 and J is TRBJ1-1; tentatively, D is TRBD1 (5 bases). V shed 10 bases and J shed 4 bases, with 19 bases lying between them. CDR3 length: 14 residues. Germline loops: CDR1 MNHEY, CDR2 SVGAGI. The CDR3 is CATAGVGGGTEAFF. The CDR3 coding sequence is TGTGCCACCGCCGGGGTGGGGGGGGGCACTGAAGCTTTCTTT.

The CDR3, as DNA: TGTGCCAGCAGCGGATGGGGACAGTTCTCTGGAAACACCATATATTTT. Residues: CASSGWGQFSGNTIYF. The chain recombines TRBV7-8 with TRBJ1-3, with 7 bases aligning to TRBD1. This CDR3 comprises 16 residues. In germline, CDR1 is SGHVS, CDR2 FQNEAQ. The V gene end was trimmed by 5 bases and the J gene end by 0 bases; junction bases not matched to a gene: 7.

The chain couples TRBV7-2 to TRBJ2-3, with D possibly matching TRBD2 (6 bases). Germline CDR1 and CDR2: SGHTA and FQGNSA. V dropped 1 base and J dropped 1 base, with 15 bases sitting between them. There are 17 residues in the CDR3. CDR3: CASSLDPPWGGTDTQYF. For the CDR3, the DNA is TGTGCCAGCAGCTTAGATCCCCCCTGGGGGGGCACAGATACGCAGTATTTT. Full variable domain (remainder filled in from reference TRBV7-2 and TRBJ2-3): GAGVSQSPSNKVTEKGKDVELRCDPISGHTALYWYRQSLGQGLEFLIYFQGNSAPDKSGLPSDRFSAERTGGSVSTLTIQRTQQEDSAVYLCASSLDPPWGGTDTQYFGPGTRLTVL.

CDR3: CAISESRASGDSNEQFF. CDR3 nucleotide sequence: TGTGCCATCAGTGAGTCAAGGGCTAGCGGGGACAGCAATGAGCAGTTCTTC. This chain joins TRBV10-3 and TRBJ2-1; 9 bases line up with TRBD2. Germline-derived CDR1 and CDR2 are ENHRY and SYGVKD. The CDR3 loop spans 17 amino acids. V lost 0 bases and J lost 6; bases outside the gene matches: 9.

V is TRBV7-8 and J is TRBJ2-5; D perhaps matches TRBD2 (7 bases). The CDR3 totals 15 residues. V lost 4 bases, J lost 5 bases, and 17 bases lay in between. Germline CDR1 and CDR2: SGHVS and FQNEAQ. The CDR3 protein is CASSYRGGGRETQYF. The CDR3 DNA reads TGTGCCAGCAGCTACCGTGGGGGGGGGCGGGAGACCCAGTACTTC.

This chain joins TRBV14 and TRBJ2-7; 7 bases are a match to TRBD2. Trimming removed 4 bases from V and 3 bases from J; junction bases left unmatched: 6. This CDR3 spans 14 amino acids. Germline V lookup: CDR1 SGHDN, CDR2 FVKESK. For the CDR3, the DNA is TGTGCCAGCAGCCCGGTGGGAGGGTTCTACGAGCAGTACTTC. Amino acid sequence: CASSPVGGFYEQYF.

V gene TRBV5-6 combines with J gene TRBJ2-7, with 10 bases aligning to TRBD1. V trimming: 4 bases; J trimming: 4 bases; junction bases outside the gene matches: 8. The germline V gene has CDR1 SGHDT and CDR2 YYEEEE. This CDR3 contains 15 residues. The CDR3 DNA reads TGTGCCAGCAGCCCCTCAGTGGGACAGGGGTACGAGCAGTACTTC. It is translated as CASSPSVGQGYEQYF. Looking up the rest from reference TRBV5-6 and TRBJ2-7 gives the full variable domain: DAGVTQSPTHLIKTRGQQVTLRCSPKSGHDTVSWYQQALGQGPQFIFQYYEEEERQRGNFPDRFSGHQFPNYSSELNVNALLLGDSALYLCASSPSVGQGYEQYFGPGTRLTVT.